A selection of T cell receptor beta chains follows, all from one sample in a study of T cells after yellow fever vaccination. TCRdb processed the 5' RACE reads anew with MiXCR; each CDR3 protein has one entry. The table lists about 30,000 distinct CDR3 sequences, approximately 4.4% of them singletons. The sample here was CD8+ T cells sorted from PBMCs, taken 5 days after the yellow fever booster vaccination. All receptors come from a man aged 25-40 years who received the YFV17D yellow fever vaccine. Each CDR3 is given without its conserved first and last residue. Fields, in order: V gene, CDR3 protein.

>TRBV6-5
ASSYSADYQPQH
>TRBV6-1
ASSEPSPGGGRMFGQY
>TRBV18
ASSPTGLTYEQY
>TRBV7-7
ASRGLRETQY
>TRBV5-1
ASSPGTSGGSSYNEQF
>TRBV20-1
SASPLREAAEQF
>TRBV7-6
ASSLRGSNEQF
>TRBV5-1
ASSLDPGLTYEQY
>TRBV7-2
ASSFGGGGYEQY
>TRBV30
AWSVPGNYEQY
>TRBV7-2
ASSPELFYEQY
>TRBV4-3
ASSLREAGDNEQF